There are many counts of the clone carrying this T cell receptor beta chain. V trimming: 6 bases; J trimming: 8 bases; junction bases outside the gene matches: 6. Germline assignment: CDR1 MNHEY and CDR2 SVGAGI. The CDR3 consists of 13 residues. TCRdb re-derived calls from the RT-PCR reads in MiXCR, one entry per CDR3 protein. The sample has fewer than 800,000 distinct CDR3 sequences, 13% to 15% seen once. The sample was memory CD4+ T cells from blood. This clonotype was sampled from a female donor in good health, serving as a healthy control. This chain connects TRBV6-5 to TRBJ2-1; 8 nucleotides agree with TRBD2. The CDR3 region is CASSPGGRDEQFF. The DNA for the CDR3 is TGTGCCAGCAGCCCGGGGGGGCGAGATGAGCAGTTCTTC.